This entry describes one TCR beta chain. Its antigen remains undetermined. No much larger clone exists at a distance of one base, and base qualities are not known. The data were taken from a study of CD8 T cells in ankylosing spondylitis (dated by TCRdb to about 2017). Regarding the complete study: The study profiled T cell receptor beta repertoires in healthy donors and ankylosing spondylitis patients to find disease-linked TCR variants. The full study cohort was made up of over 20 ankylosing spondylitis patients and 108 healthy donors. Peripheral blood samples were taken, and synovial fluid was additionally collected from ankylosing spondylitis patients.

Compared with germline, V lacks 4 bases and J lacks 4 bases; bases without a gene match: 7. From its cysteine to its phenylalanine, the CDR3 spans 15 amino acids. Only the CDR3 DNA stays, 45 bases, in frame from base 1. This sample was sequenced with an Illumina HiSeq 2500. Quantitative 5'-RACE with molecular barcodes was used to prepare TCR beta libraries. Processing in the source paper ran as follows. Disease-linked TCR variants were identified with a new computational method built on a probabilistic model of VDJ rearrangement. The public reads were quality trimmed at Q25 with fastp and then assembled into clones with MiXCR by TCRdb, keeping productive beta chains. Entries that share a CDR3 protein sequence are merged under the most common genes and DNA. For this entry, the V and J calls and clone size follow TCRdb and not the study's own pipeline. In all, the sample holds approximately 250,000 distinct CDR3 sequences, and roughly a quarter of those were seen once. About 0.6% of the sample rests with the top ten.

Summary of the overall study and its limitations: A CD8+ phenotype was shown by the disease-linked clones, which were found at relatively low frequencies in peripheral blood. Blood from ankylosing spondylitis patients appeared to be characterized by a TCR beta motif made up of seven or eight highly homologous amino acid variants. The disease-linked clones were reported as significantly enriched in matched synovial fluid samples from ankylosing spondylitis patients. Some TCR beta motif variants had previously been reported in synovial fluid and blood of reactive arthritis patients, which suggested common disease-initiation mechanisms.

The chain couples TRBV12-3 or TRBV12-4 to TRBJ1-5, with 7 bases aligning to TRBD1. Specimen: blood, either unsorted or a sorted T cell fraction (not recorded which). The TCR comes from a male donor with ankylosing spondylitis or in good health (not recorded which). At the DNA level, the sequence is TGTGCCAGCAGTTACTACAGGGGACGGAATCAGCCCCAGCATTTT. Its protein reads: CASSYYRGRNQPQHF.